The present T cell receptor (beta chain) was sequenced within a study of siplizumab effects on memory and regulatory T cells. Regarding the study as a whole: Apparently more diverse than memory cells, naive T cells also seemed major alloresponse contributors. Siplizumab caused a significant drop in alloreactive sequences traceable to unstimulated CD4+ memory cells.

The assay looked at some 96,000 TCR templates in each sample. The protocol was immunoSEQ multiplex PCR, while the TCRdb copy is restricted to in-frame clones and leaves out a portion. The data show approximately 100,000 clones, approximately 92% seen once. The germline CDR1 and CDR2 sequences are SGHTS and YDEGEE. Trimming removed 3 bases at V and 3 bases at J, with 9 bases between. This CDR3 spans 13 amino acids. Points on this clone: Its antigen is as yet unknown.

V is TRBV5-8 and J is TRBJ2-5; TRBD2 is a possible D gene (5 bases). Material: non-Treg CD4+ T cells sorted from blood. The TCR comes from a human donor in good health. As DNA, the CDR3 is TGTGCCAGCAGCTCCCAGCGGAAAGAGACCCAGTACTTC. Translated, it gives CASSSQRKETQYF. Drawing the rest from reference TRBV5-8 and TRBJ2-5, the complete variable domain is EAGVTQSPTHLIKTRGQQATLRCSPISGHTSVYWYQQALGLGLQFLLWYDEGEERNRGNFPPRFSGRQFPNYSSELNVNALELEDSALYLCASSSQRKETQYFGPGTRLLVL.